This is a list of T cell receptor beta chains from one sample in a study of T cell responses to AZD1222 COVID-19 vaccine. The assay was immunoSEQ multiplex PCR, and TCRdb's table has in-frame clones only and misses some. In the table there are about 110,000 clones, about 90% of which are singletons. The sample was peripheral blood, taken on day 0 of AZD1222 vaccination. Every receptor here comes from an adult in good health. CDR3s include the opening cysteine and the closing phenylalanine or tryptophan. A D gene is named only where the DNA matches it firmly. Part of the rows lack a size; the others show once, few, many or a class for expanded clones.

v_gene,j_gene,abundance,d_gene,CDR3aa,CDR3nt
TRBV7-6,TRBJ2-1,.,.,CASSSGLYNEQFF,TGTGCCAGCAGCTCGGGCTTGTACAATGAGCAGTTCTTC
TRBV5-6,TRBJ2-5,.,.,CASSSPAGPQETQYF,TGTGCCAGCAGCTCCCCCGCAGGGCCTCAAGAGACCCAGTACTTC
TRBV5-4,TRBJ2-1,.,TRBD2,CASSLNAGARNEQFF,TGTGCCAGCAGCTTGAACGCGGGAGCCCGTAATGAGCAGTTCTTC
TRBV29-1,TRBJ1-1,few,.,CSGSGNTEAFF,TGCAGCGGTTCCGGGAACACTGAAGCTTTCTTT
TRBV2,TRBJ1-4,.,TRBD1,CAGHTGTETKLFF,TGTGCCGGCCATACCGGGACAGAGACGAAACTGTTTTTT
TRBV6-5,TRBJ2-1,.,.,CASSNYNEQFF,TGTGCCAGCAGTAACTACAATGAGCAGTTCTTC
TRBV29-1,TRBJ1-4,.,.,CSVRREKLFF,TGCAGCGTTCGAAGAGAAAAACTGTTTTTT
TRBV19,TRBJ2-5,.,.,CASTQPGVETQYF,TGTGCCAGTACCCAACCGGGAGTGGAGACCCAGTACTTC
TRBV19,TRBJ2-7,.,.,CASSWQDKAEQYF,TGTGCCAGTAGTTGGCAGGATAAGGCCGAGCAGTACTTC
TRBV11-3,TRBJ1-6,.,.,CASSPPGWSPLHF,TGTGCCAGCAGCCCCCCAGGATGGTCACCCCTCCACTTT
TRBV13,TRBJ2-7,.,TRBD2,CASTPGTSPYEQYF,TGTGCCAGCACCCCAGGGACTAGCCCTTACGAGCAGTACTTC
TRBV7-3,TRBJ2-7,.,.,CASSPYSGYEQYF,TGTGCCAGCAGCCCGTACTCCGGGTACGAGCAGTACTTC
TRBV7-9,TRBJ2-1,.,TRBD2,CASSLAPGTSGEQFF,TGTGCCAGCAGCTTAGCCCCCGGGACTAGCGGGGAGCAGTTCTTC
TRBV5-1,TRBJ1-2,.,TRBD1,CASSRGQGYNYGYTF,TGCGCCAGCAGCAGGGGACAGGGGTACAACTATGGCTACACCTTC
TRBV7-6,TRBJ2-1,once,.,CASSPKGAGATYNEQFF,TGTGCCAGCAGCCCAAAGGGGGCGGGAGCAACCTACAATGAGCAGTTCTTC
TRBV6-5,TRBJ2-3,.,.,CASSYSYGRPDTQYF,TGTGCCAGCAGTTACTCTTACGGGAGACCAGATACGCAGTATTTT
TRBV6-5,TRBJ2-7,.,.,CASKEFTLAYEQYF,TGTGCCAGCAAAGAGTTCACGCTGGCCTACGAGCAGTACTTC
TRBV13,TRBJ1-1,many,.,CASRTRGGLDTEAFF,TGTGCCAGCAGAACTCGTGGGGGGTTGGACACTGAAGCTTTCTTT
TRBV9,TRBJ2-7,.,.,CASSVAVGQTYEQYF,TGTGCCAGCAGCGTAGCGGTAGGGCAGACCTACGAGCAGTACTTC
TRBV19,TRBJ1-3,.,.,CASSHATEGSGNTIYF,TGTGCCAGTAGTCACGCGACTGAGGGCTCTGGAAACACCATATATTTT
TRBV9,TRBJ2-5,.,.,CASSLRGQETQYF,TGTGCCAGCAGCCTAAGGGGGCAAGAGACCCAGTACTTC
TRBV2,TRBJ1-6,.,TRBD1,CASSDGQGLQPLHF,TGTGCCAGCAGTGACGGACAGGGGTTACAGCCCCTCCACTTT
TRBV3-1/TRBV3-2,TRBJ1-2,.,.,CASSQVGGPGYTF,TGTGCCAGCAGCCAAGTTGGGGGGCCTGGCTACACCTTC
TRBV30,TRBJ2-7,.,.,CAWSVPDRGWLAGSYEQYF,TGTGCCTGGAGTGTACCTGACAGGGGCTGGCTAGCGGGCTCCTACGAGCAGTACTTC
TRBV5-4,TRBJ1-1,few,.,CASSPYLNTEAFF,TGTGCCAGCAGCCCCTATTTGAACACTGAAGCTTTCTTT
TRBV27,TRBJ2-3,.,.,CASSLRARATDTQYF,TGTGCCAGCAGTTTACGCGCCCGGGCCACAGATACGCAGTATTTT
TRBV5-1,TRBJ2-2,.,.,CASAEGANTGELFF,TGCGCCAGCGCTGAGGGGGCGAACACCGGGGAGCTGTTTTTT
TRBV5-5,TRBJ1-5,.,.,CASRKTGRSNQPQHF,TGTGCCAGCAGAAAGACGGGGAGGAGCAATCAGCCCCAGCATTTT
TRBV6-6,TRBJ2-5,.,TRBD2,CASSYDGTKKETQYF,TGTGCCAGCAGTTACGACGGGACTAAAAAAGAGACCCAGTACTTC
TRBV29-1,TRBJ2-3,.,.,CSVEDKGLPFKYF,TGCAGCGTTGAAGATAAAGGACTCCCGTTCAAGTATTTT
TRBV10-2,TRBJ2-3,.,TRBD2,CASTAGGGKEDTQYF,TGCGCCAGCACTGCTGGCGGGGGTAAGGAAGATACGCAGTATTTT
TRBV10-3,TRBJ2-7,.,TRBD1,CAISESDRGLIYEQYF,TGTGCCATCAGTGAGTCGGACAGGGGCCTAATCTACGAGCAGTACTTC
TRBV15,TRBJ1-6,few,.,CATSRDWGGNSPLHF,TGTGCCACCAGCAGAGATTGGGGGGGTAATTCACCCCTCCACTTT
TRBV2,TRBJ2-7,.,TRBD1,CASSGPGTGGEVGQYF,TGTGCCAGCAGTGGCCCCGGGACAGGTGGGGAGGTGGGGCAGTACTTC
TRBV7-2,TRBJ2-1,.,TRBD1,CASRRGRDRVLDEQFF,TGTGCCAGCAGAAGAGGCCGGGACAGGGTGCTGGATGAGCAGTTCTTC
TRBV6-5,TRBJ1-3,.,.,CASSRGPGNTIYF,TGTGCCAGCTCTCGGGGTCCTGGAAACACCATATATTTT
TRBV19,TRBJ2-1,once,.,CASTQGGGSYNEQFF,TGTGCCAGTACCCAGGGAGGTGGGTCCTACAATGAGCAGTTCTTC
TRBV5-6,TRBJ2-5,.,.,CASSWQTVEETQYF,TGTGCCAGCAGCTGGCAGACAGTGGAAGAGACCCAGTACTTC
TRBV15,TRBJ2-3,.,.,CATSRKPVGGSTDTQYF,TGTGCCACCAGCAGAAAACCCGTCGGGGGAAGCACAGATACGCAGTATTTT
TRBV7-2,TRBJ1-6,once,.,CASSLGGFRTVDRSLHF,TGTGCCAGCAGCTTAGGGGGGTTCCGGACAGTGGATAGATCCCTCCACTTT
TRBV7-2,TRBJ1-5,.,.,CASSRLRGPQHF,TGTGCCAGCAGCCGATTGAGGGGACCCCAGCATTTT
TRBV6-5,TRBJ1-6,.,.,CASSTQQGSPLHF,TGTGCCAGCAGTACACAACAGGGTTCACCCCTCCACTTT
TRBV7-6,TRBJ2-2,.,TRBD1,CASSLGGGPYTGELFF,TGTGCCAGCAGCTTAGGAGGGGGCCCCTACACCGGGGAGCTGTTTTTT
TRBV2,TRBJ2-7,few,TRBD1,CASNEWIQGATYEQYF,TGTGCCAGCAATGAATGGATACAGGGGGCTACCTACGAGCAGTACTTC
TRBV5-1,TRBJ2-3,.,.,CASSLGGPSTDTQYF,TGCGCCAGCAGCTTGGGGGGCCCTAGCACAGATACGCAGTATTTT
TRBV19,TRBJ2-2,.,.,CASRTGRGTGELFF,TGTGCCAGTAGGACAGGGAGGGGAACCGGGGAGCTGTTTTTT
TRBV29-1,TRBJ2-1,.,.,CSVEGLRTGGREQFF,TGCAGCGTTGAAGGGCTTAGGACTGGCGGGCGCGAGCAGTTCTTC
TRBV5-4,TRBJ2-1,.,.,CASSLSSGGEQFF,TGTGCCAGCAGCCTGTCTAGTGGGGGTGAGCAGTTCTTC
TRBV20-1,TRBJ1-2,.,TRBD1,CSASGEGSETTGGVYGYTF,TGCAGTGCTAGTGGGGAGGGATCCGAAACTACAGGGGGCGTCTATGGCTACACCTTC
TRBV21-1,TRBJ1-5,once,.,CASSRRGPQHF,TGTGCCAGCAGCCGGAGGGGGCCCCAGCATTTT
TRBV19,TRBJ1-1,.,.,CASSIVSGNTEAFF,TGTGCCAGTAGTATCGTTTCGGGGAACACTGAAGCTTTCTTT
TRBV5-4,TRBJ2-1,.,TRBD2,CASSMGLVKVNEQFF,TGTGCCAGCAGCATGGGACTAGTTAAGGTGAATGAGCAGTTCTTC
TRBV3-1/TRBV3-2,TRBJ2-2,.,TRBD1,CASSRKTGGTGELFF,TGTGCCAGCAGCCGAAAGACAGGGGGCACCGGGGAGCTGTTTTTT
TRBV5-1,TRBJ2-3,.,.,CASSLSPKRQDDRTDTQYF,TGCGCCAGCAGCTTGTCCCCCAAACGACAGGATGATAGGACAGATACGCAGTATTTT
TRBV11-3,TRBJ2-7,.,TRBD2,CASSLGGGGRVSYEQYF,TGTGCCAGCAGCTTAGGGGGTGGCGGGAGGGTTTCCTACGAGCAGTACTTC
TRBV5-1,TRBJ1-1,.,.,CASSVYRNTEAFF,TGCGCCAGCAGCGTTTACAGGAACACTGAAGCTTTCTTT
TRBV11-2,TRBJ1-4,.,TRBD1,CASSRDRKEKLFF,TGTGCCAGCAGCCGGGACAGGAAAGAAAAACTGTTTTTT
TRBV28,TRBJ1-6,.,.,CASSLEGPEFNSPLHF,TGTGCCAGCAGTTTAGAGGGGCCGGAGTTTAATTCACCCCTCCACTTT
TRBV9,TRBJ2-7,.,TRBD1,CASSAPQTGQGRGEQYF,TGTGCCAGCAGCGCACCCCAAACTGGACAGGGCCGGGGGGAGCAGTACTTC
TRBV7-8,TRBJ2-7,.,.,CASSPPRRFGSEQYF,TGTGCCAGCAGCCCCCCTAGGCGGTTCGGTTCCGAGCAGTACTTC